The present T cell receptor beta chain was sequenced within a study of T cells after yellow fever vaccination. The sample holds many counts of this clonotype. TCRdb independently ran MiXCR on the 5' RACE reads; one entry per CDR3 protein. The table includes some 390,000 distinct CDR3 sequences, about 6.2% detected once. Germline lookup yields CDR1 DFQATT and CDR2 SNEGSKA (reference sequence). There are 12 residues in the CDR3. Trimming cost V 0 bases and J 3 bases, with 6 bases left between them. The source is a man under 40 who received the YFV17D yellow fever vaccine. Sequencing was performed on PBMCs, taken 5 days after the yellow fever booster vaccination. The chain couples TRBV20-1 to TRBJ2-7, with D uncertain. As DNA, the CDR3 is TGCAGTGCTAGAGATATGAACTACGAGCAGTACTTC. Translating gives CSARDMNYEQYF.